This T cell receptor (beta chain) was captured by sequencing in a study of T cells in Graves' hyperthyroidism and ophthalmopathy. Germline V lookup: CDR1 MNHNS, CDR2 SASEGT. The CDR3 is 15 amino acids. V was clipped by 3 bases and J by 4 bases, with 16 bases between them. Using RNA transcripts as the source, TCR beta CDR3 regions were amplified. First-round RT-PCR targeting the TCR CDR3 was performed with the HTBI primer set. TCRdb independently ran MiXCR on the multiplex PCR reads; one entry per CDR3 protein. This table holds roughly 570,000 distinct CDR3 sequences, about half found once. This clonotype was observed many times.

The receptor was derived from a woman younger than 35 with Graves' hyperthyroidism. J is TRBJ2-7 and V is TRBV6-1, with D possibly matching TRBD1 (6 bases). The sequenced sample was peripheral blood or thyroid tissue (not recorded which). CDR3 bases: TGTGCCAGCAGTGATTGGGGCAGGGGTTTGTACGAGCAGTACTTC. This sequence encodes CASSDWGRGLYEQYF.